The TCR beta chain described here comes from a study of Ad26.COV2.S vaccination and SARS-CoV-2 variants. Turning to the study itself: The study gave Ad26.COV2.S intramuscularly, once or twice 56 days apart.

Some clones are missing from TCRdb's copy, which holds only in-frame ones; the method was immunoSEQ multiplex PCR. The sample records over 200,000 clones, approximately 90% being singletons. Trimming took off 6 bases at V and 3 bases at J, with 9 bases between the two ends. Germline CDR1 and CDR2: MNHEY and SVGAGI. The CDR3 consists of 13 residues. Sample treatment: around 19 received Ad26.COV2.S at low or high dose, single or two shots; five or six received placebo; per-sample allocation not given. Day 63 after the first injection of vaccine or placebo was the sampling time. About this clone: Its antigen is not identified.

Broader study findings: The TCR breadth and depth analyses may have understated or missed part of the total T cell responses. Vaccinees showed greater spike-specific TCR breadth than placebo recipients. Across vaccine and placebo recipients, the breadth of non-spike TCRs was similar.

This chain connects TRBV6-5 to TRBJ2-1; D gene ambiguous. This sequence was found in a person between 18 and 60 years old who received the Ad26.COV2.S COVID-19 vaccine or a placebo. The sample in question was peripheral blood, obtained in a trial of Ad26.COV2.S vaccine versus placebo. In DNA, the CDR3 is TGTGCCAGCAGCCCGCGGAACTACAATGAGCAGTTCTTC. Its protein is CASSPRNYNEQFF.